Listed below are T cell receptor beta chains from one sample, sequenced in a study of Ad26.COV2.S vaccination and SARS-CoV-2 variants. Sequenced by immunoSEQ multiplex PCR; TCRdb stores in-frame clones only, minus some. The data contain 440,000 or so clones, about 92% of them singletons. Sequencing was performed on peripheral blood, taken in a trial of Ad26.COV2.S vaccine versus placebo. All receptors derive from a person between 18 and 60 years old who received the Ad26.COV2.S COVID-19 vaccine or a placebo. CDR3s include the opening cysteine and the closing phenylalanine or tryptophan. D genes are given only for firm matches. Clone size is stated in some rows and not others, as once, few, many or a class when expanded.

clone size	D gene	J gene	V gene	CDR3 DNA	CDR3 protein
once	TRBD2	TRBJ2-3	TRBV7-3	TGTGCCAGCAGCTCCAACGCCGGGACTAACCCAGATACGCAGTATTTT	CASSSNAGTNPDTQYF
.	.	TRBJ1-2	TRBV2	TGTGCCAGCAGTGAAGCGCTCGGGGCCAGTGGCTACACCTTC	CASSEALGASGYTF
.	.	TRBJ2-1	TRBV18	TGTGCCAGCTCACCCGTCGGGTCCTACAATGAGCAGTTCTTC	CASSPVGSYNEQFF
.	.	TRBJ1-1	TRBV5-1	TGCGCCAGCAGCTTAAACCCGGGGGGGAGCACTGAAGCTTTCTTT	CASSLNPGGSTEAFF
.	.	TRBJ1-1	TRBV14	TGTGCCAGCAGCCAAGACGGTGGGGCGAACACTGAAGCTTTCTTT	CASSQDGGANTEAFF
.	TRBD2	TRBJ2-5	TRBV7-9	TGTGCCAGCAGCAGGACTAGCGGGAGGGCTCGCCAAGAGACCCAGTACTTC	CASSRTSGRARQETQYF
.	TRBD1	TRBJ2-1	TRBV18	TGTGCCAGCTCACTAGCACAGGGGAGATCCTACAATGAGCAGTTCTTC	CASSLAQGRSYNEQFF
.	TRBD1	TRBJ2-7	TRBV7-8	TGTGCCAGCAGCTTACCCCCGACAGGGGGTAACGAGCAGTACTTC	CASSLPPTGGNEQYF
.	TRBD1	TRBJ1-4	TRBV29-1	TGCAGCGTCTACAGGGGGACTAATGAAAAACTGTTTTTT	CSVYRGTNEKLFF
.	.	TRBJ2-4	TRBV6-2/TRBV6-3	TGTGCCAGCAGTTATTCAGGGTCCAAAAACATTCAGTACTTC	CASSYSGSKNIQYF
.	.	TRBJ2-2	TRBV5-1	TGCGCCAGCAGCTGGGGGGACAGCTCGAACACCGGGGAGCTGTTTTTT	CASSWGDSSNTGELFF
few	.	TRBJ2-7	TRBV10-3	TGTGCCATCAGTGAGTCTAAGACAGACTACGAGCAGTACTTC	CAISESKTDYEQYF
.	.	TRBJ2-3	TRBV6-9	TGTGCCAGCAGTTATTGGGTCGGCACAGATACGCAGTATTTT	CASSYWVGTDTQYF
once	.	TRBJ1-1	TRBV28	TGTGCCAGCAGTTTCGCGAACACTGAAGCTTTCTTT	CASSFANTEAFF
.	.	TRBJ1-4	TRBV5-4	TGTGCCAGCAGTTCAGGGATTTCGGGTGAAAAACTGTTTTTT	CASSSGISGEKLFF
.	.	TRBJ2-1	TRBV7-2	TGTGCCAGCAGCTTATACCCCACAATGGGGGTTAATGAGCAGTTCTTC	CASSLYPTMGVNEQFF
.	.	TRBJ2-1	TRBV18	TGTGCCAGCTCACCGATTAGCGCGACCTACAATGAGCAGTTCTTC	CASSPISATYNEQFF
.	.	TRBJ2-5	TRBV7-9	TGTGCCAGCAGCCTAACAGGGATAGAGACCCAGTACTTC	CASSLTGIETQYF
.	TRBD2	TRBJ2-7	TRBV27	TGTGCCAGCAGTTTTCTCCAACCGGGACTAGACAACTACGAGCAGTACTTC	CASSFLQPGLDNYEQYF
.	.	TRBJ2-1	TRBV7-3	TGTGCCAGCAGCGTCGGTTTTAGTGAGCAGTTCTTC	CASSVGFSEQFF
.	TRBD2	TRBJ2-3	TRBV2	TGTGCCAGCAGAGCGGGGGGACTTAGCACAGATACGCAGTATTTT	CASRAGGLSTDTQYF
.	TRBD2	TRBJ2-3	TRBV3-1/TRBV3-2	TGTGCCAGCAGCCAAGCCGGGACTAAGCAGTATTTT	CASSQAGTKQYF
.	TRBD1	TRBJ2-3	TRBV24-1	TGTGCCACCAGTGAAGGGGGCTTCACAGATACGCAGTATTTT	CATSEGGFTDTQYF
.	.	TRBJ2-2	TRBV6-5	TGTGCCAGCAGTTACAGGGTGGCCACCGGGGAGCTGTTTTTT	CASSYRVATGELFF
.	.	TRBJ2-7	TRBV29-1	TGCAGCGTTGAAGCTCCGGGACCTTCCGGGCAGTACTTC	CSVEAPGPSGQYF
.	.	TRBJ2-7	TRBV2	TGTGCCAGCAGCGGGGGGACAGAAAGCTCCTACGAGCAGTACTTC	CASSGGTESSYEQYF
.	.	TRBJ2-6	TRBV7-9	TGTGCCAGCAGCTTTGAACACTCTGGGGCCAACGTCCTGACTTTC	CASSFEHSGANVLTF
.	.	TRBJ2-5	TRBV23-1	TGCGCCAGCAGTCAACTAAGACAGACCCAAACAGGGGAGACCCAGTACTTC	CASSQLRQTQTGETQYF
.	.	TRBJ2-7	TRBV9	TGTGCCAGCAGCGTAGATTTAGTTGGCCACGAGCAGTACTTC	CASSVDLVGHEQYF
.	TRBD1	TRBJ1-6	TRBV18	TGTGCCAGCGCAAGACAGGGGGGCAATTCACCCCTCCACTTT	CASARQGGNSPLHF
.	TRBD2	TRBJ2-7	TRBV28	TGTGCCAGCAGTTTAAGCCCAGCGGGAAGGAAGTACGAGCAGTACTTC	CASSLSPAGRKYEQYF
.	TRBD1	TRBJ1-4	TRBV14	TGTGCCAGCAGCCAGACCGGGACAGTACTTAATGAAAAACTGTTTTTT	CASSQTGTVLNEKLFF
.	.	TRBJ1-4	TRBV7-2	TGTGCCAGCAGCCCCTCCGGCAGGAATGAAAAACTGTTTTTT	CASSPSGRNEKLFF
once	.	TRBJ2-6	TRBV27	TGTGCCAGCAGTCCCTCTGGGGCCAACGTCCTGACTTTC	CASSPSGANVLTF
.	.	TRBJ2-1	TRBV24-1	TGTGCCACCAGTGAAGATTACCTAAATGAGCAGTTCTTC	CATSEDYLNEQFF
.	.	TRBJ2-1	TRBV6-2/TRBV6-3	TGTGCCAGCAGTTCCGGTTTTTACAATGAGCAGTTCTTC	CASSSGFYNEQFF
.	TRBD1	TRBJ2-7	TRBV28	TGTGCCAGCAGTCTAGACAGGGGCTCCTACGAGCAGTACTTC	CASSLDRGSYEQYF
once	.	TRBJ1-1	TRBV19	TGTGCCAGTAGTATTGTCCGGGGGCGAAACACTGAAGCTTTCTTT	CASSIVRGRNTEAFF
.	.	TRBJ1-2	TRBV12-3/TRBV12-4	TGTGCCAGCAGTTTAACCTATGGCTACACCTTC	CASSLTYGYTF
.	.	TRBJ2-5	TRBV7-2	TGTGCCAGCAGCTTAGTTTCTGGGTGGGAGACCCAGTACTTC	CASSLVSGWETQYF
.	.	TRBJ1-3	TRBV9	TGTGCCAGCAGCGAGGAGGGGACCGCTAGCTCTGGAAACACCATATATTTT	CASSEEGTASSGNTIYF
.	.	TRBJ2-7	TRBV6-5	TGTGCCAGCAGTACCGGGACTTCCGAGCAGTACTTC	CASSTGTSEQYF